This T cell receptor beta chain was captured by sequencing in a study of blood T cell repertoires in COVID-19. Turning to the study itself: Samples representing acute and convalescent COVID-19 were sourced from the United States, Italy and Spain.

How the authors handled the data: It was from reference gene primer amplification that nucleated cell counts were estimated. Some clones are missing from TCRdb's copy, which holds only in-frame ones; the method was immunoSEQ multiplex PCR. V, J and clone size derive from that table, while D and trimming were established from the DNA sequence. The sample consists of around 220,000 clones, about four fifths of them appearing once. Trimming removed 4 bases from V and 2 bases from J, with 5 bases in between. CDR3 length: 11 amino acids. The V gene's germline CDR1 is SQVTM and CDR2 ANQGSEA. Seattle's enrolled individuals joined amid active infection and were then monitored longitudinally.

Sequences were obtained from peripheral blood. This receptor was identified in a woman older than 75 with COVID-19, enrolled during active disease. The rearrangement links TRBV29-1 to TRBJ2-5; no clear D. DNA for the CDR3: TGCAGCGTTGTTCGGCAAGAGACCCAGTACTTC. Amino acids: CSVVRQETQYF.